The table lists the clone carrying this TCR beta chain with a count of one. A multiplex PCR was run with 60 Vbeta primers and 13 Jbeta primers. Using immunoSEQ multiplex PCR, the repertoire was profiled, and TCRdb retains in-frame clones only, with some absent. In the table there are approximately 190,000 clones, over 70% of which are singletons. V trimming: 4 bases; J trimming: 6 bases; junction bases outside the gene matches: 9. This CDR3 region has 15 residues. Germline-derived CDR1 and CDR2 are SGHNT and YYREEE (reference sequence). The data were obtained in a study of cytomegalovirus exposure and HLA in healthy donors.

The specimen sequenced was PBMCs. This chain uses TRBV5-4 with TRBJ2-3; 9 bases match TRBD1. This clonotype was sampled from a man aged 45-60 years in good health and CMV-seronegative. In DNA form, the CDR3 reads TGTGCCAGCAGCATCTTAGGGACAGGGTGGGATACGCAGTATTTT. It codes for CASSILGTGWDTQYF.